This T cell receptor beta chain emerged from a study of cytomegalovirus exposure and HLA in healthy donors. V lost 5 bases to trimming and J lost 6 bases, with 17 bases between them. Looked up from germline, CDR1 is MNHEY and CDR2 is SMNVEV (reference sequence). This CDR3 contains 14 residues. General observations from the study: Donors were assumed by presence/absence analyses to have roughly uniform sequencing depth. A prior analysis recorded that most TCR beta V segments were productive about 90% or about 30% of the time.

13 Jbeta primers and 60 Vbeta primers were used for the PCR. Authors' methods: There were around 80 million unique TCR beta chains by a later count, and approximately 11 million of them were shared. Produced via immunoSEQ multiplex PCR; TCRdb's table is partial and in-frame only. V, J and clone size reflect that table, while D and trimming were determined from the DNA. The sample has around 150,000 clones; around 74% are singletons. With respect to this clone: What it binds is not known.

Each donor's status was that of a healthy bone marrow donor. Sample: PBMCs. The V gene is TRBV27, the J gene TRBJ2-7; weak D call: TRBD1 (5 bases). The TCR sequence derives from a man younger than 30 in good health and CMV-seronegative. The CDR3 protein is CASSAILTVGEQYF. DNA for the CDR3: TGTGCCAGCAGTGCCATCCTGACAGTGGGCGAGCAGTACTTC.